This T cell receptor (beta chain) was captured by sequencing in a study of shared clonotypes between healthy human individuals. Notes on the study in general: Clonotypes shared by all four sorted-subset donors had higher generation probabilities than non-shared clonotypes.

In regard to this clone: The target antigen is unknown.

CDR3 length equals 16 residues. The V gene's germline CDR1 is SGHAT and CDR2 FQNNGV. The V gene end was trimmed by 1 base and the J gene end by 3 bases; junction bases not matched to a gene: 6. Evenly divided among several immunoSEQ plates was the genomic DNA of each subset. The protocol was immunoSEQ multiplex PCR, while the TCRdb copy is restricted to in-frame clones and leaves out a portion. The sample includes about a million clones, around three quarters of them seen just once. The chain uses TRBV11-2 and TRBJ2-7, with 10 bases aligning to TRBD1. This TCR was sampled from a man between 18 and 35 years old in good health. Some clones in this sample may be carry-over from other donors' samples. Input material: memory CD4+ T cells from PBMCs. The subset is: CD45RA-negative fraction. The CDR3 bases are TGTGCCAGCAGCTTAGTGCCGGGACAGGGGATCTACGAGCAGTACTTC. It encodes CASSLVPGQGIYEQYF.